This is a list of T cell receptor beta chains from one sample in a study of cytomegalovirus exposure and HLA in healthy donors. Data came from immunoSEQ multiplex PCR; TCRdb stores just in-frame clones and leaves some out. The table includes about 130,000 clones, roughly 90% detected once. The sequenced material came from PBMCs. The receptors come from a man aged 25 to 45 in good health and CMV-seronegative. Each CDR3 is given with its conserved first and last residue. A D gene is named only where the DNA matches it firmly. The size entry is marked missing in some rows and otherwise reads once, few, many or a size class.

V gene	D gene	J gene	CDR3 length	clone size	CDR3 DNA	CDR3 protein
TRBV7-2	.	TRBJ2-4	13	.	TGTGCCAGCAGCTTAGCCAGGGAAGACATTCAGTACTTC	CASSLAREDIQYF
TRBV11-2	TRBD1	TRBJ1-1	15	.	TGTGCCAGCAGCTTACAGGGGGTGGTGAACACTGAAGCTTTCTTT	CASSLQGVVNTEAFF
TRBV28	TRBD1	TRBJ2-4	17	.	TGTGCCAGCAGTTTATGGGGACAGGGAAAAGCCAAAAACATTCAGTACTTC	CASSLWGQGKAKNIQYF
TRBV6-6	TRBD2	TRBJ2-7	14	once	TGTGCCAGCAGTGGTTCTAGCGGGGCCTACGAGCAGTACTTC	CASSGSSGAYEQYF
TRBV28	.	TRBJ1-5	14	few	TGTGCCAGCATCGCCGGGAGTAGCAATCAGCCCCAGCATTTT	CASIAGSSNQPQHF
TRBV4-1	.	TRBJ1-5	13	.	TGCGCCAGCAGCCAATGGCTCAATCAGCCCCAGCATTTT	CASSQWLNQPQHF
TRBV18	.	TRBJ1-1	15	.	TGTGCCAGCTCACCACCTCAGGCGATGAACACTGAAGCTTTCTTT	CASSPPQAMNTEAFF
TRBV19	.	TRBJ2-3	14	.	TGTGCCAGCATTCAGTCAGGTAGCGGAACGCCAGCACATTTT	CASIQSGSGTPAHF
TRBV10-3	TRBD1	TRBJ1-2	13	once	TGTGCCGCCAGGACAGGCCCTATCTCTGGCTACACCTTC	CAARTGPISGYTF
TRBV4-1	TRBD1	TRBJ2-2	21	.	TGCGCCAGCAGCCCGCCCCCGGGACAGGGGTATGGAGTAGGTGATGCCGGGGAGCTGTTTTTT	CASSPPPGQGYGVGDAGELFF
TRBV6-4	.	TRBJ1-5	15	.	TGTGCCAGCAGTGACTCGGGGGGGTTCGGTCAGCCCCAGCATTTT	CASSDSGGFGQPQHF
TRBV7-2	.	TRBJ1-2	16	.	TGTGCCAGCAGCCTCCCCCCAAGGGCGGAGGGCTATGGCTACACCTTC	CASSLPPRAEGYGYTF
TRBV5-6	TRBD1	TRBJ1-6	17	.	TGTGCCAGCAGCCACCTACTAGACGGACAGGGGAATTCACCCCTCCACTTT	CASSHLLDGQGNSPLHF
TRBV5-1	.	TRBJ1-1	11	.	TGCGCCAGCGCCCGGGGAGGGGAAGCTTTCTTT	CASARGGEAFF
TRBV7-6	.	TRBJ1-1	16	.	TGTGCCAGCAGCTTAGCGCCTATGACAGGGAACACTGAAGCTTTCTTT	CASSLAPMTGNTEAFF
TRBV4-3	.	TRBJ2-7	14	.	TGCGCCAGCAGCCAAGACCGGACTCTGGGAGAGCAGTACTTC	CASSQDRTLGEQYF
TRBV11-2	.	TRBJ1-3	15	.	TGTGCCAGCAGCCGCGACGGACTCTCTGGAAACACCATATATTTT	CASSRDGLSGNTIYF
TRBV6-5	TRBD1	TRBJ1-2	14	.	TGTGCCAGCAGGTCCGGGACAGGAGGCTATGGCTACACCTTC	CASRSGTGGYGYTF
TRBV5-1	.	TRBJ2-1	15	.	TGCGCCAGCAGCTTGGTGGGCAGGGCCTTAGTTGAGCAGTTCTTC	CASSLVGRALVEQFF
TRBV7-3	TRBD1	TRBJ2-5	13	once	TGTGCCAGCAGCACAGGACAGGGGCAGACCCAGTACTTC	CASSTGQGQTQYF
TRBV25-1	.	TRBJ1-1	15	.	TGTGCCAGCAGTGAATACGGGAGAACCAACACTGAAGCTTTCTTT	CASSEYGRTNTEAFF
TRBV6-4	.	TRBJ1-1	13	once	TGTGCCAGCAGCGCCATGACAGGTTCTAAAGCTTTCTTT	CASSAMTGSKAFF
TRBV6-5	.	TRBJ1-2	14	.	TGTGCCAGCAGTAACGACGCGGAGGACTATGGCTACACCTTC	CASSNDAEDYGYTF
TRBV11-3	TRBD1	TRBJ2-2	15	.	TGTGCCAGCAGCGCCCGGACAGGGAACACCGGGGAGCTGTTTTTT	CASSARTGNTGELFF
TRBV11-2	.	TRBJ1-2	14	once	TGTGCCAGCACCATGGGAGGGTACCAGGATGGCTACACCTTC	CASTMGGYQDGYTF
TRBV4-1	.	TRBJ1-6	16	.	TGCGCCAGCAGCCAAGATCTGGAAGGTTCGGGATCACCCCTCCACTTT	CASSQDLEGSGSPLHF
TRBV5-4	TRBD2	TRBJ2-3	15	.	TGTGCCAGCAGCTTGGCCAGCGGGGGGGGACGAGGGCAGTATTTT	CASSLASGGGRGQYF
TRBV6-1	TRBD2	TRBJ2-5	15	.	TGTGCCAGCAGGGTTAGCGGGGGGAGCCAAGAGACCCAGTACTTC	CASRVSGGSQETQYF
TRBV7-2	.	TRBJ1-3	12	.	TGTGCCAGCAGCTCCGGACTCAGCACCATATATTTT	CASSSGLSTIYF
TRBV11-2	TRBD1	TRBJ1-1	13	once	TGTGCCAGCAGTCATAAACAGGGGGCTGAAGCTTTCTTT	CASSHKQGAEAFF
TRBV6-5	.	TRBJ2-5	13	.	TGTGCCAGCAGTCGGACTGCTCGAGAGACCCAGTACTTC	CASSRTARETQYF
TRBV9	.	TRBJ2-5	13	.	TGTGCCAGCAGCCCCAGGGGAGAGGAGACCCAGTACTTC	CASSPRGEETQYF
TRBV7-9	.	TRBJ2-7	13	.	TGTGCCAGCAGCTCCGGACTTACCTACGAGCAGTACTTC	CASSSGLTYEQYF
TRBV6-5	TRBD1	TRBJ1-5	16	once	TGTGCCAGCAGTTCAAGGACAGGGGCGAGCAATCAGCCCCAGCATTTT	CASSSRTGASNQPQHF
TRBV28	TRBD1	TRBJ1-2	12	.	TGTGCCAGCAGCCTGGACAGGGGAGGCTACACCTTC	CASSLDRGGYTF